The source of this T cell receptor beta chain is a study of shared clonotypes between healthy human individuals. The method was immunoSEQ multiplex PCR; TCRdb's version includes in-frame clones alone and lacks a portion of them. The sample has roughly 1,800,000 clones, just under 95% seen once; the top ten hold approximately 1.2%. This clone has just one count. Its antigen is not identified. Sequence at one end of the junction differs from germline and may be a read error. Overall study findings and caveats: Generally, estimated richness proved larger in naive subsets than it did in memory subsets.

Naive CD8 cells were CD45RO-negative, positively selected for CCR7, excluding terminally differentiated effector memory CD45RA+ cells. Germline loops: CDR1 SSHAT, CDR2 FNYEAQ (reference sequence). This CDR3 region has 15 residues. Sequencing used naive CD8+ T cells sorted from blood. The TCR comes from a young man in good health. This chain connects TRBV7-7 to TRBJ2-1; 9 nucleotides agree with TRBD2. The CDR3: CASSLVAGVEGEQFF. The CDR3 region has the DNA TGTGCTAGCAGCTTAGTAGCGGGAGTCGAGGGTGAGCAGTTCTTC.